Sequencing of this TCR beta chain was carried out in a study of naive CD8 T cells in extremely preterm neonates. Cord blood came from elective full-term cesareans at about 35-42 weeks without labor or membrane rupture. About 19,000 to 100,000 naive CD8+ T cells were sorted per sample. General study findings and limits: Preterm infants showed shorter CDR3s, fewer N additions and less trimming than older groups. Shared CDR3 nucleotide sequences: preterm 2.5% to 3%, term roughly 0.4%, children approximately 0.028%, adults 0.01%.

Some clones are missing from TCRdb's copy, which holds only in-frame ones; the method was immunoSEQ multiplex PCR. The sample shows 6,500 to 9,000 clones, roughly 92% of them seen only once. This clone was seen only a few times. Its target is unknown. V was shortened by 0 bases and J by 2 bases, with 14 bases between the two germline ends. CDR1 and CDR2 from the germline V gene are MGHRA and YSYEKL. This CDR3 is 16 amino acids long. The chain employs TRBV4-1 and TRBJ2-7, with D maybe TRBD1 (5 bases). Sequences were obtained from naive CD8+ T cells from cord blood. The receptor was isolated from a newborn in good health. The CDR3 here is CASSQDTGPLPYEQYF. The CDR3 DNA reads TGCGCCAGCAGCCAAGATACAGGCCCCCTTCCCTACGAGCAGTACTTC.